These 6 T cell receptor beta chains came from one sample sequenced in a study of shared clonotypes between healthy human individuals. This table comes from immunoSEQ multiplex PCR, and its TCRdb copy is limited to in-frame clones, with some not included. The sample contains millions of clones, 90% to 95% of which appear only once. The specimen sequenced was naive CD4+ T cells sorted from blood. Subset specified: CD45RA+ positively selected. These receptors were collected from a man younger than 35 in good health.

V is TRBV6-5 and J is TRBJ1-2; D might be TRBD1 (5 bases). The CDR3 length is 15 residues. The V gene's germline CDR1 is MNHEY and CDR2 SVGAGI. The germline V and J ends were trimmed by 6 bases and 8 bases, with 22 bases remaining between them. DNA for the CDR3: TGTGCCAGCAGGCGTAAGGGACGGACGTTAGGAGGCTACACCTTC. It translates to CASRRKGRTLGGYTF.

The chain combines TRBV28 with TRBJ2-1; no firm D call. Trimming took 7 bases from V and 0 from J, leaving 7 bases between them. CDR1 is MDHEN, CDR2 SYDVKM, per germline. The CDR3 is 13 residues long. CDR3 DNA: TGTGCCAGCATTGGGAACTCCTACAATGAGCAGTTCTTC. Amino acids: CASIGNSYNEQFF. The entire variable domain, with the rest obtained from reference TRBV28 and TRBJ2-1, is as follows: DVKVTQSSRYLVKRTGEKVFLECVQDMDHENMFWYRQDPGLGLRLIYFSYDVKMKEKGDIPEGYSVSREKKERFSLILESASTNQTSMYLCASIGNSYNEQFFGPGTRLTVL.

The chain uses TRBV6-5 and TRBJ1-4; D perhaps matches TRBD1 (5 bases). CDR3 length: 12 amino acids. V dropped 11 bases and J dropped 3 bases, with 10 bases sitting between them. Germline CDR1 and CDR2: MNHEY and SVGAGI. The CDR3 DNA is TGTGCCGCCCGGGACCCTAATGAAAAACTGTTTTTT. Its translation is CAARDPNEKLFF.

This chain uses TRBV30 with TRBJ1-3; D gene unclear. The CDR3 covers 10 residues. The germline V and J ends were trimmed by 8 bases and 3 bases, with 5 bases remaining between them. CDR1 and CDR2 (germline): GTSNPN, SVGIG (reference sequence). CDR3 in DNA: TGTGCCCATGGTGGAAACACCATATATTTT. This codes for CAHGGNTIYF.

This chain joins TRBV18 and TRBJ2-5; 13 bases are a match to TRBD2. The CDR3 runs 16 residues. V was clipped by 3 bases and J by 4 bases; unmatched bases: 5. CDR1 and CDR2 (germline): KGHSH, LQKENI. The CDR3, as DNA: TGTGCCAGCTCACCCCCCGGACTAGCGGGGGCAGAGACCCAGTACTTC. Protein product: CASSPPGLAGAETQYF.

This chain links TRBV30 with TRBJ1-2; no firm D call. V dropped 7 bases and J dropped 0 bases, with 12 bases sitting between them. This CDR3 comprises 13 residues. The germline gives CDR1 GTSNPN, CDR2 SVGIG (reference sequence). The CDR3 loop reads CASRTDSNYGYTF. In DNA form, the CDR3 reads TGTGCCTCCCGGACGGACTCTAACTATGGCTACACCTTC.